This T cell receptor beta chain emerged from a study of T cells in localized non-small cell lung cancer. Data came from immunoSEQ multiplex PCR; TCRdb stores just in-frame clones and leaves some out. The sample has around 130,000 clones; about 90% are singletons. This receptor was identified in a female donor older than 55 with stage I lung adenocarcinoma. The sequenced sample was peripheral blood, obtained before any cancer treatment.

The CDR3 nucleotides are TGTGCCAGCAGCCAAGATTTGGCTAGCGGGAGTATCGGGGAGCTGTTTTTT. The encoded protein is CASSQDLASGSIGELFF. The V call is TRBV4-2, the J call TRBJ2-2, with 10 bases matching TRBD2. Germline assignment: CDR1 LGHNA and CDR2 YNFKEQ. The CDR3 extends over 17 amino acids. Trimming cost V 0 bases and J 7 bases; bases outside gene matches: 8.